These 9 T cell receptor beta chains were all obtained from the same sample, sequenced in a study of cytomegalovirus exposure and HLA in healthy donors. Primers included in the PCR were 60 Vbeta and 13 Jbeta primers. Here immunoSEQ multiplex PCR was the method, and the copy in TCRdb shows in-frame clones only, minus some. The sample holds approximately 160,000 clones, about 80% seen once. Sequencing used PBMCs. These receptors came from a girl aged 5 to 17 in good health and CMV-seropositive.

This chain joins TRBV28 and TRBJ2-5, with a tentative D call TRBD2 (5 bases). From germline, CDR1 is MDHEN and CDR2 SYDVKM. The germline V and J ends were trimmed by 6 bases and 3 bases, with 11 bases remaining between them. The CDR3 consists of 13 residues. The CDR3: CASSDTREETQYF. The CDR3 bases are TGTGCCAGCAGCGACACTAGGGAAGAGACCCAGTACTTC.

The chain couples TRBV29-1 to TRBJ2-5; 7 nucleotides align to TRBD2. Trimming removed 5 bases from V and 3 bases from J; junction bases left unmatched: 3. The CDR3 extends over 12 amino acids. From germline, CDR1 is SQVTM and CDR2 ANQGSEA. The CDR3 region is CSVRGDKETQYF. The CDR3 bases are TGCAGCGTTCGGGGGGATAAAGAGACCCAGTACTTC.

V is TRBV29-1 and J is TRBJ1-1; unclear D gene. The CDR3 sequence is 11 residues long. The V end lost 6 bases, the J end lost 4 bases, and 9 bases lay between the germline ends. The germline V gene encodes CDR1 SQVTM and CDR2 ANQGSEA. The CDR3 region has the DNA TGCAGCGTAGGACTAGCCACTGAAGCTTTCTTT. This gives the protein CSVGLATEAFF.

This CDR3 reads CASSVRSGEYEQYF. DNA of the CDR3: TGTGCCAGCAGCGTCCGGTCGGGGGAATACGAGCAGTACTTC. The J gene is TRBJ2-7, the V gene TRBV7-2; maybe TRBD2 (6 bases). There are 14 residues in the CDR3. The germline gives CDR1 SGHTA, CDR2 FQGNSA. With 5 bases removed from V and 4 bases from J, the gap between germline ends came to 15 bases.

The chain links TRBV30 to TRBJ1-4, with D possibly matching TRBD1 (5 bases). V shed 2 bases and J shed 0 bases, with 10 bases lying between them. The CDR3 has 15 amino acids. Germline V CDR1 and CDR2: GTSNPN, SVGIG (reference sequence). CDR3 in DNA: TGTGCCTGGAGTTCCCAGACAGCAACTAATGAAAAACTGTTTTTT. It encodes CAWSSQTATNEKLFF.

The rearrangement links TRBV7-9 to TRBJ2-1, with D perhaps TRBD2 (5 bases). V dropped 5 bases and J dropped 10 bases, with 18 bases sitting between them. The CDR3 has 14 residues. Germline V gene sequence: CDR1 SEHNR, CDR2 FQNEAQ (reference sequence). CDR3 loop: CASSPPGVTMEQFF. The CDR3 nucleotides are TGTGCCAGCAGCCCGCCCGGGGTTACAATGGAGCAGTTCTTC.

The DNA for the CDR3 is TGTGCCTGGAGTTTTTCGACTAGCGGGAGAGCTGAGACCCAGTACTTC. Its protein product is CAWSFSTSGRAETQYF. The chain combines TRBV30 with TRBJ2-5; 12 bases are a match to TRBD2. The J segment lost 5 bases and the V segment lost 2 bases, leaving 9 bases of the junction unmatched. The length of the CDR3 is 16 residues. The germline V gene has CDR1 GTSNPN and CDR2 SVGIG (reference sequence).

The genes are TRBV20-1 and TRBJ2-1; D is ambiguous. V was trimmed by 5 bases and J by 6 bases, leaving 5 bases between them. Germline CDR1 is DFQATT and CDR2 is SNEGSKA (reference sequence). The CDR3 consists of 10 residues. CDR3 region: CSAVLNEQFF. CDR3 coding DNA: TGCAGTGCTGTCCTCAATGAGCAGTTCTTC.

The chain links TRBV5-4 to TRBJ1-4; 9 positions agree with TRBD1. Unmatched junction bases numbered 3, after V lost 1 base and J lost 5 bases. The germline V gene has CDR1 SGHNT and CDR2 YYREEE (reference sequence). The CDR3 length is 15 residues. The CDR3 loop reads CASSLLGTGNEKLFF. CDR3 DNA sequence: TGTGCCAGCAGCTTGCTCGGGACAGGGAATGAAAAACTGTTTTTT.